This T cell receptor (beta chain) comes out of a study of T cells after yellow fever vaccination. For TCR, cDNA came from 5'RACE template switching, which added a universal primer site and UMIs. MiXCR, run by TCRdb on the 5' RACE reads, gives a single entry per CDR3 protein. This table holds 360,000 or so distinct CDR3 sequences, 11% found once. This CDR3 is 15 amino acids long. In germline, CDR1 is SGHTA, CDR2 FQGNSA. V dropped 5 bases and J dropped 3; count of bases not matched to a gene: 7. Study-wide results and limits: A large majority of primary-vaccination clones showed up again after the booster (approximately 95% CD4, about 87% CD8). Weaker in magnitude, the secondary response showed a faster peak on day 5 versus 15. Highly abundant clonotypes carried over from the bulk population could end up in FACS-sorted repertoires as contaminants.

As to this clonotype: Its antigen remains unknown.

The sample consisted of PBMCs, taken on the day of the first yellow fever vaccination. The sequence came from a man aged 18 to 29 who received the YFV17D yellow fever vaccine. The rearrangement links TRBV7-2 to TRBJ2-7; the match to TRBD2 covers 10 bases. Here the CDR3 reads CASSTGLADFYEQYF. The DNA for the CDR3 is TGTGCCAGCAGCACCGGACTAGCGGACTTCTACGAGCAGTACTTC.